What follows describes a single T cell receptor (beta chain). The CDR3 contains 15 residues. V shed 4 bases and J 4 bases; nucleotides not matched to a gene: 9. Germline values: CDR1 MDHEN, CDR2 SYDVKM. This sample is part of a study of blood T cell repertoires in COVID-19. Looking at the study overall: There were acute and convalescent COVID-19 samples, and they came from the United States, Italy and Spain. In each case, the material was cDNA or gDNA derived from T cells, B-cell-depleted T cells, or PBMCs.

TCRdb keeps only in-frame clones here, not all; method: immunoSEQ multiplex PCR. The sample yields about 120,000 clones, roughly 86% seen once. The sequence was collected from a woman aged 70-85 years with COVID-19, enrolled during active disease. This chain connects TRBV28 to TRBJ1-2; TRBD1 aligns across 7 bases. Sequenced sample: peripheral blood. CDR3 coding DNA: TGTGCCAGCAGTTCAGGACAGGATGTACCCTATGGCTACACCTTC. This codes for CASSSGQDVPYGYTF.